This T cell receptor beta chain was sequenced for a study of blood T cells in healthy people across ages. Notes on the study in general: PBMCs that were unsorted prevented a conclusive naive versus antigen-experienced comparison.

This clonotype occurred once. Its antigen is undetermined. Together with a sample-barcoded 5' primer, a J-beta primer mix was included in a second PCR lasting roughly 7 to 11 cycles. TCRdb redid the calling of the 5' RACE reads with MiXCR, one entry per CDR3 protein. This table holds over a million distinct CDR3 sequences, roughly 43% found once. Samples each had at least 5.5 micrograms of total RNA extracted. CDR3 length equals 15 residues. Per the germline V gene, CDR1 is ENHRY and CDR2 is SYGVKD. The V end was cut by 3 bases, the J end by 4 bases, with 15 bases between. The V gene is TRBV10-3, the J gene TRBJ1-2, with D possibly being TRBD1 (5 bases). Sequencing was carried out using blood. The clonotype was recovered from a woman between 18 and 29 years old in good health. The CDR3: CAISEEDQGVYGYTF. The CDR3 DNA is TGTGCCATCAGTGAAGAGGACCAGGGCGTCTATGGCTACACCTTC.